Shown below are 27 T cell receptor beta chains from a single sample sequenced in a study of patients and donors after allogeneic stem cell transplantation. TCRdb used MiXCR to reprocess the RT-PCR reads, holding one entry per CDR3 protein. The data contain approximately 200,000 distinct CDR3 sequences, around two fifths of them singletons. The sequencing input was blood, either unsorted or a sorted T cell fraction (not recorded which). The source of these receptors is a human donor who was either an allogeneic HSCT recipient or a stem cell or donor lymphocyte infusion donor (not recorded which). It is not recorded whose cells these are; they may come from a transplant donor.

The chain links TRBV4-1 to TRBJ2-7; 7 nucleotides align to TRBD1. Trimming at V came to 2 bases and at J to 3 bases, leaving 4 bases not matched to a gene. Germline CDR1 is MGHRA and CDR2 is YSYEKL. The CDR3 sequence is 14 residues long. The CDR3, as DNA: TGCGCCAGCAGCCAACAACAGGGGTACTACGAGCAGTACTTC. Its protein is CASSQQQGYYEQYF.

This clonotype came up a few times. This sequence joins TRBV5-1 and TRBJ1-2; D is undetermined. The V gene lost 4 bases and the J gene lost 7 bases, with 20 bases spanning the gap. This CDR3 has 15 residues. CDR1 SGHRS and CDR2 YFSETQ come from the germline V gene. CDR3 amino acids: CASSQKIRIGGGYTF. CDR3 nucleotide sequence: TGCGCCAGCAGCCAAAAAATCAGGATCGGCGGTGGCTACACCTTC.

The chain employs TRBV19 and TRBJ2-5; tentatively, D is TRBD1 or TRBD2 (5 bases each). V lost 5 bases, J lost 2 bases, and 12 bases lay in between. The CDR3 sequence is 14 residues long. Germline V gene sequence: CDR1 LNHDA, CDR2 SQIVND (reference sequence). CDR3 nucleotide sequence: TGTGCCAGTAGTTGGCTGGGGGTGCAAGAGACCCAGTACTTC. Its translation is CASSWLGVQETQYF.

A few counts support this clonotype. CDR3 DNA: TGCAGTGCTAGCGCAAGGAGCAGGGAGAACACTGAAGCTTTCTTT. This sequence encodes CSASARSRENTEAFF. The rearrangement links TRBV20-1 to TRBJ1-1; D is possibly TRBD1 (5 bases). Trimming removed 3 bases from V and 1 base from J, with 15 bases in between. The CDR3 extends over 15 amino acids. Germline CDR1 and CDR2: DFQATT and SNEGSKA (reference sequence).

Only a few counts were recorded for this clonotype. The CDR3 reads CASRQTGFTEAFF. DNA for the CDR3: TGTGCCAGCAGGCAAACAGGGTTCACTGAAGCTTTCTTT. The J gene is TRBJ1-1, the V gene TRBV12-3 or TRBV12-4, with D perhaps TRBD1 (6 bases). The CDR3 sequence is 13 residues long. Trimming pared 6 bases from V and 4 bases from J, leaving 12 bases between.

Comments on this clonotype: The CDR3 carries no conserved terminal phenylalanine or tryptophan, so it likely arises from a read error. V gene TRBV4-3 combines with J gene TRBJ2-2; D call uncertain. V lost 4 bases to trimming and J lost 7 bases, with 13 bases between them. Germline V gene lookup returns CDR1 LGHNA and CDR2 YSLEER. This CDR3 is 14 amino acids long. The CDR3 here is CASSRLDVGGELFL. The CDR3 DNA reads TGCGCCAGCAGCCGACTTGATGTTGGCGGGGAGCTGTTTTTG.

This clonotype came up a few times. V gene TRBV5-1 combines with J gene TRBJ1-2; D is unresolved. Trimming cost V 2 bases and J 8 bases, with 13 bases left between them. The CDR3 runs 13 residues. CDR1 and CDR2 (germline): SGHRS, YFSETQ. In DNA form, the CDR3 reads TGCGCCAGCAGCTTATCCCAGGCTGAGGGCTACACCTTC. Protein sequence: CASSLSQAEGYTF.

The gene calls are TRBV7-9 and TRBJ1-2; D is perhaps TRBD1 (6 bases). The CDR3 is 14 amino acids. The germline V and J ends were trimmed by 0 bases and 4 bases, with 9 bases remaining between them. Germline CDR1 is SEHNR and CDR2 is FQNEAQ (reference sequence). The CDR3, as DNA: TGTGCCAGCAGCTTAGCTGGACAGAGCTATGGCTACACCTTC. It yields the protein CASSLAGQSYGYTF.

This clonotype showed up just a few times. CDR3 region: CASSTAPGNTIYF. The CDR3 DNA reads as TGTGCCAGCAGCACGGCGCCTGGAAACACCATATATTTT. The chain employs TRBV12-3 or TRBV12-4 and TRBJ1-3; D ambiguous. The CDR3 contains 13 residues. Between the trimmed V and J ends, which lost 6 bases and 2 bases, there was a span of 8 bases.

CDR3 loop: CATSRDPSDWEQYF. DNA of the CDR3: TGTGCCACCAGCAGAGATCCCTCGGACTGGGAGCAGTACTTC. V is TRBV15 and J is TRBJ2-7, with D possibly being TRBD2 (5 bases). Germline V gives CDR1 LNHNV, CDR2 YYDKDF (reference sequence). The CDR3 runs to 14 residues. V lost 0 bases to trimming and J lost 7 bases, with 13 bases between them.

The chain joins TRBV5-6 to TRBJ1-1; TRBD1 matches 7 bases. V shed 3 bases, J shed 4 bases, and the junction held 3 bases outside the gene matches. Germline V gives CDR1 SGHDT, CDR2 YYEEEE. The CDR3 has 13 residues. The CDR3 sequence is CASSSGTVTEAFF. CDR3 DNA: TGTGCCAGCAGCTCCGGGACAGTCACTGAAGCTTTCTTT. The variable domain in full, with the rest retrieved from reference TRBV5-6 and TRBJ1-1, is DAGVTQSPTHLIKTRGQQVTLRCSPKSGHDTVSWYQQALGQGPQFIFQYYEEEERQRGNFPDRFSGHQFPNYSSELNVNALLLGDSALYLCASSSGTVTEAFFGQGTRLTVV.

The chain couples TRBV4-3 to TRBJ1-2, with D possibly being TRBD1 (5 bases). V was clipped by 0 bases and J by 6 bases, with 11 bases between them. CDR1 is LGHNA and CDR2 is YSLEER in the germline V gene. The CDR3 is made up of 14 amino acids. CDR3 DNA: TGCGCCAGCAGCCAAGATGCAGGGCCCCATGGCTACACCTTC. As protein: CASSQDAGPHGYTF.

The chain joins TRBV28 to TRBJ1-2; 7 bases align to TRBD1. The CDR3 spans 13 residues. The germline V gene has CDR1 MDHEN and CDR2 SYDVKM. J lost 8 bases, V lost 5 bases, and 8 bases had no gene match. CDR3 sequence (DNA): TGTGCCAGCAGTCCGACGAACAGGGGCGGCTACACCTTC. Translation: CASSPTNRGGYTF.

The chain couples TRBV20-1 to TRBJ1-5; TRBD1 matches at 7 bases. The V and J ends lost 6 bases and 1 base, in that order; junction bases with no gene match: 15. Germline loops: CDR1 DFQATT, CDR2 SNEGSKA (reference sequence). The CDR3 has 17 amino acids. The CDR3 region is CSARKQGPVLSNQPQHF. In DNA form, the CDR3 reads TGCAGTGCCCGAAAACAGGGGCCAGTACTCAGCAATCAGCCCCAGCATTTT.

The V gene is TRBV18, the J gene TRBJ1-1; no clear D gene. Germline-derived CDR1 and CDR2 are KGHSH and LQKENI. This CDR3 spans 15 amino acids. Trimming stripped 3 bases from V and 0 bases from J, with 11 bases between. This chain's CDR3 is CASSPDPGLNTEAFF. The CDR3 nucleotides are TGTGCCAGCTCACCGGACCCCGGGTTGAACACTGAAGCTTTCTTT.

In its sample, this clonotype was seen a few times. The chain employs TRBV5-1 and TRBJ1-3; D not resolved. The CDR3 spans 16 residues. The V end lost 7 bases, the J end lost 0 bases, and 17 bases lay between the germline ends. CDR1 and CDR2 from the germline V gene are SGHRS and YFSETQ. The DNA for the CDR3 is TGCGCCAGCCGGCCTTCGACGGAGAGCTCTGGAAACACCATATATTTT. Protein: CASRPSTESSGNTIYF.

This clonotype was seen only a few times. This chain connects TRBV20-1 to TRBJ1-1, with 10 bases lining up with TRBD1. The germline V gene encodes CDR1 DFQATT and CDR2 SNEGSKA (reference sequence). J was trimmed by 6 bases and V by 3 bases; bases with no gene match: 7. There are 14 residues in the CDR3. CDR3 in DNA: TGCAGTGCTAGCCAGGACAGGGGGTTCTCTGAAGCTTTCTTT. Translation gives CSASQDRGFSEAFF.

This clonotype occurred a few times. The chain recombines TRBV7-2 with TRBJ1-6, with D tentatively TRBD1 (5 bases). Looked up from germline, CDR1 is SGHTA and CDR2 is FQGNSA. This CDR3 is built from 17 residues. Trimming pared 5 bases from V and 10 bases from J, leaving 24 bases between. DNA for the CDR3: TGTGCCAGCAGCACCCAACCCCCGGGGACCCCGAACTCACCCCTCCACTTT. Its protein is CASSTQPPGTPNSPLHF. Filled out from reference TRBV7-2 and TRBJ1-6, the complete variable domain reads GAGVSQSPSNKVTEKGKDVELRCDPISGHTALYWYRQSLGQGLEFLIYFQGNSAPDKSGLPSDRFSAERTGGSVSTLTIQRTQQEDSAVYLCASSTQPPGTPNSPLHFGNGTRLTVT.

The chain recombines TRBV19 with TRBJ2-1, with a tentative D call TRBD2 (6 bases). V gave up 5 bases and J gave up 7 bases, with 18 bases separating them. The CDR3 has 15 residues. Per the germline V gene, CDR1 is LNHDA and CDR2 is SQIVND (reference sequence). This CDR3 is CASSSNPRGANEQFF. CDR3 coding DNA: TGTGCCAGTAGTTCGAACCCGCGCGGGGCGAATGAGCAGTTCTTC.

The V gene is TRBV12-3 or TRBV12-4, the J gene TRBJ1-5, with 7 bases that match TRBD1. The J segment lost 6 bases and the V segment lost 6 bases, leaving 8 bases of the junction unmatched. The CDR3 has 14 amino acids. CDR3 bases: TGTGCCAGCAGCCTCACAGGGGAGGGTCAGCCCCAGCATTTT. It codes for CASSLTGEGQPQHF.

This chain links TRBV27 with TRBJ1-6; D unclear. Germline CDR1 MNHEY, CDR2 SMNVEV (reference sequence). This CDR3 is 15 amino acids long. Trimming stripped 1 base from V and 7 bases from J, with 11 bases between. This chain's CDR3 is CASSLFWRANSPLHF. The DNA of the CDR3 is TGTGCCAGCAGTTTATTCTGGAGGGCAAATTCACCCCTCCACTTT.

The V gene is TRBV6-5, the J gene TRBJ2-3; 7 positions agree with TRBD2. Unmatched junction bases numbered 10, after V lost 10 bases and J lost 6 bases. CDR3 length: 13 residues. Per germline, CDR1 MNHEY and CDR2 SVGAGI. The CDR3 here is CATTSEIRDTQYF. Here the CDR3 DNA reads TGTGCCACAACTAGCGAGATAAGGGATACGCAGTATTTT.

The rearrangement joins TRBV29-1 to TRBJ1-2, with a tentative D call TRBD1 (5 bases). The germline V gene encodes CDR1 SQVTM and CDR2 ANQGSEA. This CDR3 contains 12 residues. Between the trimmed V and J ends, which lost 3 bases and 7 bases, there was a span of 12 bases. For the CDR3, the DNA is TGCAGCGTTGACCGCGGGGCAGGTGGCTACACCTTC. It codes for CSVDRGAGGYTF.

The rearrangement links TRBV28 to TRBJ2-1, with D unresolved. The germline V gene encodes CDR1 MDHEN and CDR2 SYDVKM. Trimming stripped 7 bases from V and 3 bases from J, with 4 bases between. This CDR3 region has 11 residues. This CDR3 is CASTRYNEQFF. For the CDR3, the DNA is TGTGCCAGCACCCGCTACAATGAGCAGTTCTTC.

The chain links TRBV29-1 to TRBJ1-2; D not certain. Germline loops: CDR1 SQVTM, CDR2 ANQGSEA. V was trimmed by 1 base and J by 12 bases, leaving 6 bases between them. The CDR3 sequence is 9 residues long. This CDR3 reads CSVEGADTF. Here the CDR3 DNA reads TGCAGCGTTGAAGGGGCGGACACCTTC.

The gene calls are TRBV24-1 and TRBJ2-2, with 7 bases fitting TRBD2. The CDR3 has 16 amino acids. The V gene end was trimmed by 7 bases and the J gene end by 0 bases; junction bases not matched to a gene: 7. Germline assignment: CDR1 KGHDR and CDR2 SFDVKD. CDR3 loop: CATSGILAANTGELFF. DNA for the CDR3: TGTGCCACCAGCGGCATCCTAGCGGCGAACACCGGGGAGCTGTTTTTT.

This clonotype was seen a few times. The V and J genes are TRBV29-1 and TRBJ2-5; 10 bases line up with TRBD2. Germline lookup yields CDR1 SQVTM and CDR2 ANQGSEA. V shed 4 bases, J shed 4 bases, and the junction held 0 bases outside the gene matches. There are 12 residues in the CDR3. CDR3 bases: TGCAGCGTTGGACTAGCGGGAGAGACCCAGTACTTC. This sequence encodes CSVGLAGETQYF. The full variable domain, rest sourced from reference TRBV29-1 and TRBJ2-5, is SAVISQKPSRDICQRGTSLTIQCQVDSQVTMMFWYRQQPGQSLTLIATANQGSEATYESGFVIDKFPISRPNLTFSTLTVSNMSPEDSSIYLCSVGLAGETQYFGPGTRLLVL.